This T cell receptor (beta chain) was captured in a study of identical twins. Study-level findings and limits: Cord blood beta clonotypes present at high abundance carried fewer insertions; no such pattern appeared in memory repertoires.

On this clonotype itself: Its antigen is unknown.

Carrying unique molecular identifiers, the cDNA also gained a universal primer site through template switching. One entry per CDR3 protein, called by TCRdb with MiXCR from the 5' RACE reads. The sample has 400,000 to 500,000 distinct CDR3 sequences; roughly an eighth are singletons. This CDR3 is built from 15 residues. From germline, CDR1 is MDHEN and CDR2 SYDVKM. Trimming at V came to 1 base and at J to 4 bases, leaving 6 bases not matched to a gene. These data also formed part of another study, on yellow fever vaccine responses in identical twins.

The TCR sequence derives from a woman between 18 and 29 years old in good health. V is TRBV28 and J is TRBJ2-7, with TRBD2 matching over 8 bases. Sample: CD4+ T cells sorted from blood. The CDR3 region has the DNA TGTGCCAGCAGTTTATCGGGCGGGGGGCCGTACGAGCAGTACTTC. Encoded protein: CASSLSGGGPYEQYF.